The T cell receptor (beta chain) under discussion was sequenced for a study of beta chain features in type 1 diabetes. Study-wide results and caveats: In type 1 diabetes patients, VDJ junctions had fewer insertions; deletions at these junctions were more frequent.

The entirety of the isolated RNA underwent reverse transcription, so expressed TCRB transcripts were sequenced. Only in-frame clones appear in the TCRdb table, and some are missing; sequencing was by immunoSEQ multiplex PCR. In the table there are hundreds of thousands of clones, around 28% of which are singletons. On this clone: Its target is unknown.

There are 16 residues in the CDR3. V was clipped by 7 bases and J by 0 bases; unmatched bases: 10. Germline V lookup: CDR1 MDHEN, CDR2 SYDVKM. The sample consisted of naive CD4+ T cells from blood. The chain uses TRBV28 and TRBJ2-3, with TRBD1 matching 7 bases. The source of this sequence is a man between 18 and 35 years old in good health. The CDR3 DNA sequence: TGTGCCAGCATGGTATCAACAGGGGCTAGCACAGATACGCAGTATTTT. It yields the protein CASMVSTGASTDTQYF.